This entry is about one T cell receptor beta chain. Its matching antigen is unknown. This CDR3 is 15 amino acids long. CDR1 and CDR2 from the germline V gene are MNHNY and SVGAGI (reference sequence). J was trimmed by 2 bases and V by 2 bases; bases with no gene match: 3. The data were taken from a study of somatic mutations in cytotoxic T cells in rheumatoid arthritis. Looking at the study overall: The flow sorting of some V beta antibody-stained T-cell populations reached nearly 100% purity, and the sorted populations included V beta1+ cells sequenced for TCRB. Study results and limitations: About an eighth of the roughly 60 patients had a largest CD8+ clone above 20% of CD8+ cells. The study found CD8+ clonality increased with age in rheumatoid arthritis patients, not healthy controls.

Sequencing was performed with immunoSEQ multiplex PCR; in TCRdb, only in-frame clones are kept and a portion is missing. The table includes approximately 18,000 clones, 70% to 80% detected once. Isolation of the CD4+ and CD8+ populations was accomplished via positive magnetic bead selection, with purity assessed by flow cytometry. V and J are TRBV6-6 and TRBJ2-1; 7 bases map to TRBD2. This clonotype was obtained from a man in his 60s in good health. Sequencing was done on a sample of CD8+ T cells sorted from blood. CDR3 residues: CASSYIAGAYNEQFF. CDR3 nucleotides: TGTGCCAGCAGTTACATTGCGGGAGCCTACAATGAGCAGTTCTTC.